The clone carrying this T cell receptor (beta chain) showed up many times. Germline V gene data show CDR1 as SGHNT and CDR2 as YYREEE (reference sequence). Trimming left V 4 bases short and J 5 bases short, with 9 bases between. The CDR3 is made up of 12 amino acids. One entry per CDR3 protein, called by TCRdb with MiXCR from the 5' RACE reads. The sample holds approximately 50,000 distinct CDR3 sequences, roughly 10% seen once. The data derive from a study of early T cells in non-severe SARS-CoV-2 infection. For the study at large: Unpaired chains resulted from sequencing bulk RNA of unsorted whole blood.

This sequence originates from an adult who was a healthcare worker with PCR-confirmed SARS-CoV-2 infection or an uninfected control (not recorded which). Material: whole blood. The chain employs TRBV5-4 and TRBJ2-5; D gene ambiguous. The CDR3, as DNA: TGTGCCAGCAGCAAAGATAGGGAGACCCAGTACTTC. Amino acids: CASSKDRETQYF.